A single sample is the source of the 30 T cell receptor beta chains below, sequenced in a study of human T cells and chemical hapten exposure. Noted time point: patch test 2, 6 weeks after DPC sensitization. Treatment noted: therapeutic diphenylcyclopropenone sensitization with weekly scalp DPC. MiXCR, applied by TCRdb to the RACE reads, yields one record per CDR3 protein. The sample lists 35,000 to 45,000 distinct CDR3 sequences; approximately 9% were seen once. This material consisted of whole blood, taken in connection with sensitization to the hapten diphenylcyclopropenone (DPC). The receptors come from a woman aged 40 to 50 with alopecia areata. Some clones in this sample may be carry-over from other donors' samples.

Comment on this clonotype: This sequence may be a read error, since a much larger clone differs from it by one base. This chain links TRBV18 with TRBJ1-1; D may be TRBD1 (6 bases). V lost 6 bases and J lost 5, with 13 bases in between. The CDR3 covers 13 residues. Germline V gene lookup returns CDR1 KGHSH and CDR2 LQKENI. In DNA, the CDR3 is TGTGCCAGCTCGAGGACAGAAGGGACTGAAGCTTTCTTT. It yields the protein CASSRTEGTEAFF.

This chain connects TRBV7-3 to TRBJ2-4; 8 bases map to TRBD1. J gave up 13 bases and V 2 bases, and 7 bases lay outside the gene matches. Germline CDR1 and CDR2: SGHTA and FQGTGA. CDR3 length: 13 amino acids. The CDR3 protein is CASSLPGTGGQYF. The CDR3 nucleotides are TGTGCCAGCAGCTTACCGGGGACAGGAGGACAGTACTTC.

This clonotype showed up just once. This chain joins TRBV5-4 and TRBJ1-2; the match to TRBD1 covers 9 bases. Trimming removed 4 bases from V and 8 bases from J; junction bases left unmatched: 15. Looked up from germline, CDR1 is SGHNT and CDR2 is YYREEE (reference sequence). This CDR3 region has 16 residues. The CDR3 is CASSTQQRGQGRGYTF. CDR3 nucleotide sequence: TGTGCCAGCAGCACACAACAGCGGGGACAGGGAAGAGGCTACACCTTC. The full variable domain, completed using reference TRBV5-4 and TRBJ1-2, is ETGVTQSPTHLIKTRGQQVTLRCSSQSGHNTVSWYQQALGQGPQFIFQYYREEENGRGNFPPRFSGLQFPNYSSELNVNALELDDSALYLCASSTQQRGQGRGYTFGSGTRLTVV.

This clonotype came up many times. V is TRBV12-3 or TRBV12-4 and J is TRBJ1-5; a possible D gene is TRBD1 (5 bases). The V gene lost 6 bases and the J gene lost 6 bases, with 21 bases spanning the gap. The CDR3 totals 16 residues. The CDR3 region is CASSRLLSERGQPQHF. In nucleotides, the CDR3 is TGTGCCAGCAGCCGCCTTTTGAGTGAAAGGGGTCAGCCCCAGCATTTT.

This clonotype was recorded many times. The J gene is TRBJ2-3, the V gene TRBV7-6; maybe TRBD1 (5 bases). V lost 4 bases and J 2 bases, leaving 10 bases between the germline ends. The CDR3 sequence is 14 residues long. Per germline, CDR1 SGHVS and CDR2 FNYEAQ. This chain's CDR3 is CASSSDSDTDTQYF. Written as DNA, the CDR3 is TGTGCCAGCAGCTCCGACAGCGACACAGATACGCAGTATTTT.

This clonotype was recorded at least ten times. The chain joins TRBV5-1 to TRBJ2-2; 13 bases are a match to TRBD2. This CDR3 comprises 18 residues. V lost 4 bases and J lost 7; bases outside the gene matches: 13. Germline V gives CDR1 SGHRS, CDR2 YFSETQ. CDR3 nucleotides: TGCGCCAGCAGCCACGGACTAGCGGGGGCCTATGACGTCGGGGAGCTGTTTTTT. It is translated as CASSHGLAGAYDVGELFF.

This clonotype was observed at least ten times. The chain links TRBV7-2 to TRBJ1-4; the D gene is possibly TRBD1 (5 bases). The V end lost 1 base, the J end lost 2 bases, and 8 bases lay between the germline ends. There are 15 residues in the CDR3. Germline CDR1 SGHTA, CDR2 FQGNSA. This CDR3 is CASSLVGGTNEKLFF. The CDR3 region has the DNA TGTGCCAGCAGCTTAGTTGGGGGGACTAATGAAAAACTGTTTTTT.

Regarding this clonotype: Here the CDR3 omits its conserved ending phenylalanine or tryptophan, so a read error is the likely source. The chain joins TRBV7-9 to TRBJ1-3; D is unresolved. CDR3 length: 13 residues. V lost 5 bases and J lost 2, with 7 bases in between. Germline CDR1 is SEHNR and CDR2 is FQNEAQ (reference sequence). CDR3 region: CASSKETGNTIYS. For the CDR3, the DNA is TGTGCCAGCAGCAAAGAAACTGGAAACACCATATATTCT.

This clonotype occurred many times. The chain carries TRBV28 and TRBJ2-2; possible D gene TRBD1, 6 bases. V dropped 5 bases and J dropped 1 base, with 11 bases sitting between them. Germline V lookup: CDR1 MDHEN, CDR2 SYDVKM. The CDR3 runs to 15 residues. The chain's CDR3 is CASSLPGQNTGELFF. CDR3 sequence (DNA): TGTGCCAGCAGTCTACCGGGACAGAACACCGGGGAGCTGTTTTTT.

This clonotype was counted many times. This sequence joins TRBV2 and TRBJ2-3; D unclear. Trimming left V 3 bases short and J 0 bases short, with 13 bases between. The germline gives CDR1 SNHLY, CDR2 FYNNEI. The CDR3 has 16 amino acids. The CDR3 is CASSDPDTTSTDTQYF. The CDR3 nucleotides read TGTGCCAGCAGTGATCCCGACACAACTAGCACAGATACGCAGTATTTT.

This clonotype was counted many times. This chain joins TRBV6-5 and TRBJ1-4; perhaps TRBD1 as D (5 bases). CDR1 is MNHEY, CDR2 SVGAGI, per germline. This CDR3 is 11 amino acids long. V was shortened by 6 bases and J by 10 bases, with 9 bases between the two germline ends. The CDR3 protein is CASRWGGKLFF. CDR3 in DNA: TGTGCCAGCAGGTGGGGGGGAAAACTGTTTTTT.

The rearrangement uses TRBV5-1 and TRBJ2-7; TRBD2 is a possible D gene (5 bases). The CDR3 spans 14 residues. The germline V gene has CDR1 SGHRS and CDR2 YFSETQ. Trimming removed 0 bases at V and 2 bases at J, with 9 bases between. CDR3 in DNA: TGCGCCAGCAGCTTGGGGCTGGGAGCCTACGAGCAGTACTTC. As protein: CASSLGLGAYEQYF. The whole variable domain, filled in from reference TRBV5-1 and TRBJ2-7, reads KAGVTQTPRYLIKTRGQQVTLSCSPISGHRSVSWYQQTPGQGLQFLFEYFSETQRNKGNFPGRFSGRQFSNSRSEMNVSTLELGDSALYLCASSLGLGAYEQYFGPGTRLTVT.

The gene calls are TRBV2 and TRBJ1-6, with TRBD1 identical over 9 bases. The length of the CDR3 is 14 residues. The V gene end was trimmed by 6 bases and the J gene end by 10 bases; junction bases not matched to a gene: 7. Germline assignment: CDR1 SNHLY and CDR2 FYNNEI. The CDR3 region has the DNA TGTGCCAGCAGAGATGGGACAGGGAACTCACCCCTCCACTTT. This codes for CASRDGTGNSPLHF. Combining the CDR3 with reference TRBV2 and TRBJ1-6 gives the whole variable domain EPEVTQTPSHQVTQMGQEVILRCVPISNHLYFYWYRQILGQKVEFLVSFYNNEISEKSEIFDDQFSVERPDGSNFTLKIRSTKLEDSAMYFCASRDGTGNSPLHFGNGTRLTVT.

This clonotype was picked up many times. This chain joins TRBV9 and TRBJ1-5; D might be TRBD1 (5 bases). Trimming pared 4 bases from V and 4 bases from J, leaving 21 bases between. The germline gives CDR1 SGDLS, CDR2 YYNGEE. This CDR3 has 17 amino acids. CDR3 nucleotide sequence: TGTGCCAGCAGCCCCCCCCTGGGATGGACATTTAATCAGCCCCAGCATTTT. Translation gives CASSPPLGWTFNQPQHF. The whole variable domain, remainder taken from reference TRBV9 and TRBJ1-5, is DSGVTQTPKHLITATGQRVTLRCSPRSGDLSVYWYQQSLDQGLQFLIQYYNGEERAKGNILERFSAQQFPDLHSELNLSSLELGDSALYFCASSPPLGWTFNQPQHFGDGTRLSIL.

Notes on this clonotype: Given a much more abundant clone one base away, this may be a read error. This chain uses TRBV6-4 with TRBJ2-2; 10 bases line up with TRBD2. Germline loops: CDR1 MRHNA, CDR2 SNTAGT. The CDR3 loop spans 14 amino acids. The DNA for the CDR3 is TGTACCAGCAGTACTAGCGGGGATGCCGGGGAGCTGTTTTTT. This sequence encodes CTSSTSGDAGELFF.

The chain has TRBV12-3 or TRBV12-4 and TRBJ2-7; D unclear. With 3 bases removed from V and 0 bases from J, the gap between germline ends came to 6 bases. The CDR3 has 13 residues. CDR3 nucleotide sequence: TGTGCCAGCAGTTTTTATCTCTCCTACGAGCAGTACTTC. Encoded protein: CASSFYLSYEQYF.

This chain connects TRBV11-1 to TRBJ2-7; D uncertain. V lost 0 bases and J lost 5, with 8 bases in between. CDR1 and CDR2 (germline): SGHAT, FQDESV (reference sequence). The CDR3 has 13 residues. The CDR3 DNA follows: TGTGCCAGCAGCTTAGCGGGTAGCCACGAGCAGTACTTC. Translation: CASSLAGSHEQYF.

The V call is TRBV6-1, the J call TRBJ1-5; no definite D call. Germline CDR1 and CDR2: MNHNS and SASEGT. V lost 6 bases, J lost 3 bases, and 9 bases lay in between. CDR3 length equals 13 residues. The CDR3 protein is CASRRDTNQPQHF. CDR3 nucleotides: TGTGCCAGCAGACGAGATACCAATCAGCCCCAGCATTTT.

The rearrangement joins TRBV29-1 to TRBJ1-2; possibly TRBD1 for D (5 bases). V was clipped by 5 bases and J by 0 bases, with 10 bases between them. The CDR3 covers 13 residues. CDR1 and CDR2 from the germline V gene are SQVTM and ANQGSEA. The CDR3 loop is CSVPTGSNYGYTF. The CDR3 DNA reads as TGCAGCGTTCCAACAGGTTCTAACTATGGCTACACCTTC.

The sample holds many counts of this clonotype. The chain links TRBV6-2 or TRBV6-3 to TRBJ1-5, with D unclear. The CDR3 totals 13 residues. Germline lookup yields CDR1 MNHEY and CDR2 SVGEGT. Trimming pared 7 bases from V and 6 bases from J, leaving 13 bases between. The CDR3 reads CASTTGRAQPQHF. The CDR3 DNA is TGTGCCAGCACCACGGGGAGGGCTCAGCCCCAGCATTTT.

This clonotype was observed a few times. The V gene is TRBV29-1, the J gene TRBJ1-1, with 9 positions matching TRBD1. Germline V lookup: CDR1 SQVTM, CDR2 ANQGSEA. The CDR3 sequence is 12 residues long. The junction had 6 bases not matched to a gene; V was cut back by 6 bases and J by 7 bases. CDR3: CSVSTGGGEAFF. In DNA, the CDR3 is TGCAGCGTCAGTACAGGGGGCGGTGAAGCTTTCTTT.

This clonotype was counted at least ten times. The chain links TRBV6-2 or TRBV6-3 to TRBJ2-3; D uncertain. Trimming removed 7 bases at V and 2 bases at J, with 13 bases between. The CDR3 contains 14 residues. The germline gives CDR1 MNHEY, CDR2 SVGEGT. CDR3 nucleotides: TGTGCCAGCAACCCTCCCGGCGACACAGATACGCAGTATTTT. This encodes CASNPPGDTDTQYF.

At least ten counts were recorded for this clonotype. The chain links TRBV11-1 to TRBJ2-3, with a possible D match to TRBD2 (5 bases). CDR3 length: 15 residues. Per the germline V gene, CDR1 is SGHAT and CDR2 is FQDESV (reference sequence). V lost 4 bases to trimming and J lost 1 base, with 12 bases between them. CDR3 in DNA: TGTGCCAGCAGCTCCACTAGTTTGGGCACAGATACGCAGTATTTT. Protein product: CASSSTSLGTDTQYF.

This clonotype counts as medium-sized (0.01 to 0.1%). The chain recombines TRBV29-1 with TRBJ2-3, with a weak D call TRBD2 (6 bases). The CDR3 spans 14 residues. V dropped 4 bases and J dropped 2 bases, with 13 bases sitting between them. CDR1 is SQVTM, CDR2 ANQGSEA, per germline. CDR3 bases: TGCAGCGTTGGGGCTAGCGTTAACACAGATACGCAGTATTTT. Its protein is CSVGASVNTDTQYF.

This clonotype was counted many times. The rearrangement links TRBV6-8 to TRBJ2-1; TRBD2 agrees at 8 bases. Germline loops: CDR1 MNHGY, CDR2 SAAAGT. This CDR3 spans 20 amino acids. The trim removed 6 bases at V and 2 bases at J, leaving 21 bases unmatched. This CDR3 is CASRPTASGPPRLAYNEQFF. The CDR3 bases are TGTGCCAGCAGACCCACGGCTAGCGGGCCTCCGCGTTTAGCCTACAATGAGCAGTTCTTC.

The chain is built from TRBV12-3 or TRBV12-4 and TRBJ2-5; the D gene is possibly TRBD1 (5 bases). This CDR3 contains 14 residues. V lost 10 bases and J 5 bases, leaving 20 bases between the germline ends. This chain's CDR3 is CATKGARAAETQYF. As DNA, the CDR3 is TGTGCCACCAAAGGGGCCAGGGCGGCGGAGACCCAGTACTTC.

This clonotype has a count of ten or more. The chain employs TRBV6-6 and TRBJ1-1, with TRBD1 matching over 7 bases. The CDR3 runs to 13 residues. V lost 5 bases to trimming and J lost 5 bases; unmatched junction nucleotides: 5. Germline-derived CDR1 and CDR2 are MNHNY and SVGAGI (reference sequence). The CDR3 bases are TGTGCCAGCAGTCGCACAGGGGAGACTGAAGCTTTCTTT. Protein product: CASSRTGETEAFF.

This clonotype is labeled medium-sized. The rearrangement uses TRBV12-3 or TRBV12-4 and TRBJ2-3; D gene ambiguous. The CDR3 contains 14 residues. The V gene lost 7 bases and the J gene lost 3 bases, with 14 bases spanning the gap. The CDR3 here is CASTSRAGTDTQYF. In nucleotides, the CDR3 is TGTGCCAGCACTTCAAGGGCCGGGACAGATACGCAGTATTTT.

In this sample, this clonotype turned up many times. The genes are TRBV12-3 or TRBV12-4 and TRBJ1-2, with TRBD1 matching 9 bases. After removal of 8 bases from V and 6 bases from J, the junction contained 7 bases not matched to a gene. The CDR3 sequence is 13 residues long. CDR3 protein: CASGDRVYHGYTF. The CDR3 DNA follows: TGTGCCAGCGGGGACAGGGTTTATCATGGCTACACCTTC.

The table lists this clonotype with many counts. V is TRBV9 and J is TRBJ2-1; D is undetermined. Trimming pared 0 bases from V and 4 bases from J, leaving 17 bases between. Germline V gives CDR1 SGDLS, CDR2 YYNGEE. The CDR3 runs 17 residues. The chain's CDR3 is CASSVGWMRDLYNEQFF. In nucleotides, the CDR3 is TGTGCCAGCAGCGTAGGGTGGATGAGAGACCTATACAATGAGCAGTTCTTC.